One and the same sample provided the 19 T cell receptor beta chains below, sequenced in a study of T cell responses to AZD1222 COVID-19 vaccine. TCRdb keeps only in-frame clones here, not all; method: immunoSEQ multiplex PCR. The data show around 150,000 clones, 94% seen once. The sample in question was peripheral blood, obtained 28 days after the second AZD1222 dose. The receptors were sampled from an adult who received the AZD1222 COVID-19 vaccine.

V gene TRBV5-6 combines with J gene TRBJ2-3; D might be TRBD2 (5 bases). Germline V gene sequence: CDR1 SGHDT, CDR2 YYEEEE. CDR3 length equals 15 residues. Trimming took off 0 bases at V and 5 bases at J, with 13 bases between the two ends. The CDR3 here is CASSLGGSELDTQYF. The CDR3 bases are TGTGCCAGCAGCTTGGGAGGGTCCGAGCTAGATACGCAGTATTTT.

This clone occurred once. V is TRBV7-5 and J is TRBJ1-2; TRBD1, the table's D call, lacks a check against the DNA. TRBV7-5 represents a pseudogene. The CDR3 consists of 14 residues. CDR3 in amino acids: CARSLVGRHLGYTF. The CDR3 nucleotides read TGTGCCAGAAGCTTAGTAGGCAGGCACCTGGGCTACACCTTC.

The J gene is TRBJ2-7, the V gene TRBV4-3; no firm D call. V lost 0 bases and J 0 bases, leaving 15 bases between the germline ends. The CDR3 loop spans 17 amino acids. CDR1 LGHNA and CDR2 YSLEER come from the germline V gene. The CDR3 bases are TGCGCCAGCAGCCAAGAACCGGCTACCGGGTTCTCCTACGAGCAGTACTTC. Its protein product is CASSQEPATGFSYEQYF.

The chain couples TRBV7-3 to TRBJ2-7; possible D gene TRBD1, 5 bases. The CDR3 sequence is 14 residues long. Germline lookup yields CDR1 SGHTA and CDR2 FQGTGA. Trimming pared 2 bases from V and 1 base from J, leaving 9 bases between. The DNA of the CDR3 is TGTGCCAGCAGCTTACGCTCAGGGTCCTACGAGCAGTACTTC. Translation gives CASSLRSGSYEQYF.

The chain recombines TRBV7-8 with TRBJ2-7; D assignment may be TRBD1 or TRBD2 (5 bases each). Germline V gives CDR1 SGHVS, CDR2 FQNEAQ. Trimming shortened V by 6 bases and J by 3 bases, and 12 bases separated the two germline ends. This CDR3 has 13 amino acids. The CDR3 region has the DNA TGTGCCAGCAGTCCGGGACGGAACTACGAGCAGTACTTC. This encodes CASSPGRNYEQYF.

This rearrangement joins TRBV21-1 to TRBJ1-2; the table assigns TRBD1, which was not confirmed against the DNA. TRBV21-1 is annotated as a pseudogene. This CDR3 is built from 20 residues. CDR3 DNA: TGTGCCAGCAGCACTAACACACGGAGAGACAGGGGGCTGTCTAACTATGGCTACACCTTC. Its translation: CASSTNTRRDRGLSNYGYTF.

The rearrangement joins TRBV4-3 to TRBJ2-7; 10 bases are shared with TRBD2. This CDR3 has 16 amino acids. Germline V gene lookup returns CDR1 LGHNA and CDR2 YSLEER. Trimming removed 0 bases from V and 6 bases from J; junction bases left unmatched: 8. The CDR3 protein is CASSQEGGLAPIEQYF. DNA for the CDR3: TGCGCCAGCAGCCAAGAGGGGGGACTAGCGCCCATCGAGCAGTACTTC.

This chain uses TRBV28 with TRBJ2-7; 7 positions agree with TRBD1. J lost 4 bases, V lost 4 bases, and 7 bases had no gene match. CDR1 and CDR2 (germline): MDHEN, SYDVKM. This CDR3 comprises 14 residues. CDR3 nucleotide sequence: TGTGCCAGCAGTTACCGACAGGGTCGGTACGAGCAGTACTTC. It codes for CASSYRQGRYEQYF.

This clone has just one count. This chain joins TRBV7-9 and TRBJ1-1; a possible D gene is TRBD1 (6 bases). With 3 bases removed from V and 6 bases from J, the gap between germline ends came to 17 bases. The CDR3 runs 15 residues. CDR1 SEHNR and CDR2 FQNEAQ come from the germline V gene (reference sequence). The CDR3 DNA is TGTGCCAGCAGCTTTTCCGGGGGCCGGGGGGCTGAAGCTTTCTTT. Amino acids: CASSFSGGRGAEAFF. Combining the CDR3 with reference TRBV7-9 and TRBJ1-1 gives the whole variable domain DTGVSQNPRHKITKRGQNVTFRCDPISEHNRLYWYRQTLGQGPEFLTYFQNEAQLEKSRLLSDRFSAERPKGSFSTLEIQRTEQGDSAMYLCASSFSGGRGAEAFFGQGTRLTVV.

The chain employs TRBV28 and TRBJ2-1; tentatively, D is TRBD2 (5 bases). This CDR3 is 14 amino acids long. Germline CDR1 MDHEN, CDR2 SYDVKM. Trimming shortened V by 2 bases and J by 7 bases, and 12 bases separated the two germline ends. CDR3 coding DNA: TGTGCCAGCAGTTTAGTGGCGAGGGCGAATGAGCAGTTCTTC. Residues: CASSLVARANEQFF.

A single count supports this clone. This sequence joins TRBV28 and TRBJ2-2; 10 positions match TRBD2. The J segment lost 6 bases and the V segment lost 5 bases, leaving 9 bases of the junction unmatched. The CDR3 extends over 16 amino acids. Per germline, CDR1 MDHEN and CDR2 SYDVKM. CDR3 amino acids: CASSPPVAGGPGELFF. For the CDR3, the DNA is TGTGCCAGCAGTCCCCCGGTAGCGGGAGGACCCGGGGAGCTGTTTTTT.

The chain has TRBV19 and TRBJ2-1, with 11 bases aligning to TRBD2. The junction had 8 bases not matched to a gene; V was cut back by 7 bases and J by 0 bases. The CDR3 length is 17 residues. CDR1 and CDR2 from the germline V gene are LNHDA and SQIVND (reference sequence). The CDR3, as DNA: TGTGCCAGTAACTTAGCGGGAGGGATGAGCTCCTACAATGAGCAGTTCTTC. It is translated as CASNLAGGMSSYNEQFF.

This sequence joins TRBV5-4 and TRBJ1-2; 7 bases line up with TRBD1. This CDR3 spans 16 amino acids. V lost 3 bases, J lost 2 bases, and 10 bases stayed unmatched. Germline V gene sequence: CDR1 SGHNT, CDR2 YYREEE (reference sequence). CDR3 nucleotides: TGTGCCAGCAGCTCGGACTCGGGACAGCGAAACTATGGCTACACCTTC. Protein sequence: CASSSDSGQRNYGYTF.

The chain is built from TRBV20-1 and TRBJ2-7, with 9 bases identical to TRBD2. V shed 3 bases, J shed 5 bases, and the junction held 8 bases outside the gene matches. Germline CDR1 reads DFQATT; CDR2 reads SNEGSKA (reference sequence). This CDR3 comprises 14 residues. The CDR3 DNA follows: TGCAGTGCTAGTGATAGCGGGAGTCCCAACGAGCAGTACTTC. Its translation: CSASDSGSPNEQYF.

The V gene is TRBV2, the J gene TRBJ1-1; 9 nucleotides agree with TRBD1. Germline loops: CDR1 SNHLY, CDR2 FYNNEI. This CDR3 is built from 14 residues. The V and J ends lost 8 bases and 0 bases, in that order; junction bases with no gene match: 4. CDR3 bases: TGTGCCAGCGGGACAGGGTCCATGAACACTGAAGCTTTCTTT. Its translation is CASGTGSMNTEAFF.

This clone was detected only once. The chain combines TRBV19 with TRBJ2-1; 14 positions match TRBD2. V lost 6 bases and J lost 3; bases outside the gene matches: 7. The CDR3 loop spans 17 amino acids. CDR1 and CDR2 (germline): LNHDA, SQIVND (reference sequence). The CDR3: CASSNGGLAGDYNEQFF. The CDR3, as DNA: TGTGCCAGTAGCAACGGGGGACTAGCGGGAGACTACAATGAGCAGTTCTTC.

Regarding this clone: This sample includes further DNA sequences coding for the same CDR3. V gene TRBV5-5 combines with J gene TRBJ1-1; no firm D call. The length of the CDR3 is 14 residues. Deletions cut 1 base from V and 0 bases from J, with 7 bases between. Germline V gene lookup returns CDR1 SGHKS and CDR2 YYEKEE (reference sequence). CDR3 coding DNA: TGTGCCAGCAGCTTGCACACCGTGAACACTGAAGCTTTCTTT. Translated: CASSLHTVNTEAFF.

DNA of the CDR3: TGTGCCAGCAGCCAGGGGGAGCTAGATGCAGATACGCAGTATTTT. Translating it yields CASSQGELDADTQYF. The V and J genes are TRBV11-2 and TRBJ2-3; 7 nucleotides align to TRBD1. J lost 4 bases, V lost 5 bases, and 9 bases had no gene match. From germline, CDR1 is SGHAT and CDR2 FQNNGV. The CDR3 is made up of 15 amino acids.

V usage is TRBV4-1 and J usage is TRBJ1-1; 10 nucleotides align to TRBD1. The CDR3 is made up of 17 amino acids. V shed 1 base and J 1 base; nucleotides not matched to a gene: 6. The germline CDR1 and CDR2 sequences are MGHRA and YSYEKL. The CDR3 spells CASSQGDRGLSNTEAFF. As DNA, the CDR3 is TGCGCCAGCAGCCAAGGGGACAGGGGACTTTCGAACACTGAAGCTTTCTTT.